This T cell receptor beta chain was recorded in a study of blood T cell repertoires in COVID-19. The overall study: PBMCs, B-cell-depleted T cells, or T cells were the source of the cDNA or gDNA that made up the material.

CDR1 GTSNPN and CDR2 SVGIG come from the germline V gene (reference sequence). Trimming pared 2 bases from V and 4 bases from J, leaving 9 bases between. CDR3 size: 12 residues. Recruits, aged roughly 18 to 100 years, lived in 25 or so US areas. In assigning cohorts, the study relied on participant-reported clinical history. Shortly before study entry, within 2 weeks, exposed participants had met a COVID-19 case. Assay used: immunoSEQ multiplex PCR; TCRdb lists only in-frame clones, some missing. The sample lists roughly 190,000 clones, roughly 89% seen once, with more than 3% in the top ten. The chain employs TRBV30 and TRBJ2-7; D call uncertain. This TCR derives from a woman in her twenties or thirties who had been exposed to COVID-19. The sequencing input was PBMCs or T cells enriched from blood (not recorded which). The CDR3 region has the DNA TGTGCCTGGAGTACCACCCGGTACGAGCAGTACTTC. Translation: CAWSTTRYEQYF. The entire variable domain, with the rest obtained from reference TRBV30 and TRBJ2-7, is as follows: SQTIHQWPATLVQPVGSPLSLECTVEGTSNPNLYWYRQAAGRGLQLLFYSVGIGQISSEVPQNLSASRPQDRQFILSSKKLLLSDSGFYLCAWSTTRYEQYFGPGTRLTVT.